The 5 T cell receptor beta chains below all came from one sample that was sequenced in a study of T cells after yellow fever vaccination. One entry per CDR3 protein results from TCRdb running MiXCR on the 5' RACE reads. The sample includes a few hundred thousand distinct CDR3 sequences, 6.8% of them seen just once. The source material was PBMCs, sampled approximately 40 days after the first yellow fever vaccination. These receptors came from a man aged 18 to 29 who received the YFV17D yellow fever vaccine.

The table lists this clonotype with a few counts. The chain links TRBV20-1 to TRBJ2-5, with 9 bases aligning to TRBD1. The CDR3 length is 13 residues. J was trimmed by 6 bases and V by 6 bases; bases with no gene match: 8. The germline V gene encodes CDR1 DFQATT and CDR2 SNEGSKA (reference sequence). DNA for the CDR3: TGCAGTGCCGCAACAGGGGGCGCGAAGACCCAGTACTTC. It is translated as CSAATGGAKTQYF.

This clonotype was detected many times. This sequence joins TRBV7-9 and TRBJ2-1, with TRBD1 matching 9 bases. The V gene end was trimmed by 9 bases and the J gene end by 5 bases; junction bases not matched to a gene: 5. The germline gives CDR1 SEHNR, CDR2 FQNEAQ (reference sequence). This CDR3 has 13 amino acids. For the CDR3, the DNA is TGTGCCAGAGACGGGACAGGGAACAATGAGCAGTTCTTC. Its protein is CARDGTGNNEQFF.

In its sample, this clonotype was seen many times. The chain carries TRBV5-1 and TRBJ1-6; TRBD1 is a possible D gene (6 bases). The CDR3 runs to 14 residues. The ends were cut back, 2 bases at V and 8 bases at J, with 11 bases in the middle. Germline V gives CDR1 SGHRS, CDR2 YFSETQ. CDR3 residues: CASSFGGIDSPLHF. Here the CDR3 DNA reads TGCGCCAGCAGCTTCGGGGGCATCGATTCACCCCTCCACTTT.

This clonotype has a handful of counts. The chain links TRBV20-1 to TRBJ2-3; D is unclear. V was cut by 6 bases and J by 0 bases, with 7 bases left in between. Germline assignment: CDR1 DFQATT and CDR2 SNEGSKA (reference sequence). The CDR3 consists of 12 residues. The CDR3 sequence is CSATTSTDTQYF. In DNA form, the CDR3 reads TGCAGTGCCACGACTAGCACAGATACGCAGTATTTT.

This clonotype was observed a handful of times. V gene TRBV20-1 combines with J gene TRBJ2-1, with 13 bases fitting TRBD2. Germline loops: CDR1 DFQATT, CDR2 SNEGSKA (reference sequence). The CDR3 is 14 amino acids. J lost 4 bases, V lost 7 bases, and 4 bases had no gene match. The CDR3 region has the DNA TGCAGTGTCGCGGGACTAGCGGGGTACAATGAGCAGTTCTTC. Translating it yields CSVAGLAGYNEQFF.